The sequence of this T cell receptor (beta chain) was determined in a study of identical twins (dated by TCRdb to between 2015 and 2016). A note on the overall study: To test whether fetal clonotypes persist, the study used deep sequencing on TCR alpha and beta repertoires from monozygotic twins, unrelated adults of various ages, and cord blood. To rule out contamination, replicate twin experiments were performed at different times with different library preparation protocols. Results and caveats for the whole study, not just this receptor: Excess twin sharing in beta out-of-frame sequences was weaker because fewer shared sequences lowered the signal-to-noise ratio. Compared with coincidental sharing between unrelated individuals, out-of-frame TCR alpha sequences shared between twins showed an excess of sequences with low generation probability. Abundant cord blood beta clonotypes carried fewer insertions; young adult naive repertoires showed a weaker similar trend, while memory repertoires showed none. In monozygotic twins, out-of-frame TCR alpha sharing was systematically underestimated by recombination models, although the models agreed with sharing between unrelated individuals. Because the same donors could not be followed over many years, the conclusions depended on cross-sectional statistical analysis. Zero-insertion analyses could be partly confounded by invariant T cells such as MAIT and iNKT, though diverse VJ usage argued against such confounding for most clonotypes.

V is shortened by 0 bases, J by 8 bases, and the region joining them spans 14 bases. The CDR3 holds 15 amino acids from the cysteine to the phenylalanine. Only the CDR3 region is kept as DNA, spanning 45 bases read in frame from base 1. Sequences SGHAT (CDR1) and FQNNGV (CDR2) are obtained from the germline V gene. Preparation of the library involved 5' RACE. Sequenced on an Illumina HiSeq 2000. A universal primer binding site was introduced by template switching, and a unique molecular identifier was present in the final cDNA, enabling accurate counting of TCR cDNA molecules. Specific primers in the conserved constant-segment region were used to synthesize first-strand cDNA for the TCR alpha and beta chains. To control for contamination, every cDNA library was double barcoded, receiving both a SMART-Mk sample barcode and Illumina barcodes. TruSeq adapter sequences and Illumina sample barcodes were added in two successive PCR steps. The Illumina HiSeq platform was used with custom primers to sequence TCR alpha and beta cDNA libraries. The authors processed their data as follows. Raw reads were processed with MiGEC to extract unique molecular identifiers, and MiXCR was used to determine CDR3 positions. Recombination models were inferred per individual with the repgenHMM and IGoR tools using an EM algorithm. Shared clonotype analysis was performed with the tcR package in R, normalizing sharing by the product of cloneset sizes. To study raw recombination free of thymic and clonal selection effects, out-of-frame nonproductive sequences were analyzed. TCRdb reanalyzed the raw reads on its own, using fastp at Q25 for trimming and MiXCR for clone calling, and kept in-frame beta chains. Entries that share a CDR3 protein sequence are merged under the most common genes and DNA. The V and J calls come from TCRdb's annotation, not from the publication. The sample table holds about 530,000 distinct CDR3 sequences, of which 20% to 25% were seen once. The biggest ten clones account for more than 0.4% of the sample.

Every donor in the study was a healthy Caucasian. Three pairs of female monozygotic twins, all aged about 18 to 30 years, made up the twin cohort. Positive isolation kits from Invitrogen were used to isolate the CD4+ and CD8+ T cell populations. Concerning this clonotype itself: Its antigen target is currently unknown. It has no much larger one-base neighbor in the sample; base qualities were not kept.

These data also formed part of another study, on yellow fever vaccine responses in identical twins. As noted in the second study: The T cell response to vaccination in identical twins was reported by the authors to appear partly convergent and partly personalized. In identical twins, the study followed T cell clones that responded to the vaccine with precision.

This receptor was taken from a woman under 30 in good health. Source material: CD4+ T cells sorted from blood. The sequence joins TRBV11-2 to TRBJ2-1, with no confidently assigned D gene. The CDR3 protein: CASSLDPVTWDEQFF. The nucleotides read TGTGCCAGCAGCTTAGATCCGGTCACTTGGGATGAGCAGTTCTTC.